The clone carrying this T cell receptor beta chain was found a few times. Using immunoSEQ multiplex PCR, the repertoire was profiled, and TCRdb retains in-frame clones only, with some absent. The sample lists about 110,000 clones, around 85% seen once, with 3% to 3.5% in the top ten. This specimen comes from a study of cytomegalovirus exposure and HLA in healthy donors. This CDR3 comprises 13 residues. Germline-derived CDR1 and CDR2 are ENHRY and SYGVKD. Trimming cost V 6 bases and J 3 bases, with 9 bases left between them. This TCR was sampled from a woman aged 18-29 years in good health and CMV-seronegative. The rearrangement uses TRBV10-3 and TRBJ2-1; D gene ambiguous. Sequenced input: PBMCs. The CDR3 DNA reads TGTGCCATCAGCGAAACGGGCTACAATGAGCAGTTCTTC. Residues: CAISETGYNEQFF.